The 21 T cell receptor beta chains reported below all come from one sample, sequenced in a study of blood T cell repertoires in COVID-19. Libraries were prepared by immunoSEQ multiplex PCR; TCRdb keeps only in-frame clonotypes and omits some of them. The repertoire holds about 170,000 clones, with 65% to 85% as singletons. Sequencing was carried out using peripheral blood. These receptors came from a man in his 70s with active or convalescent COVID-19.

The chain carries TRBV19 and TRBJ2-5; no clear D gene. Germline V gene lookup returns CDR1 LNHDA and CDR2 SQIVND (reference sequence). V lost 5 bases and J lost 5, with 21 bases in between. The CDR3 runs 16 residues. CDR3 in DNA: TGTGCCAGTAGTTTCGGAGCTCCCTACCCTAGGGAGACCCAGTACTTC. This encodes CASSFGAPYPRETQYF.

CDR3: CASSFQGLGDTEAFF. The CDR3 DNA is TGTGCCAGTAGTTTCCAGGGCCTAGGGGACACTGAAGCTTTCTTT. The rearrangement uses TRBV19 and TRBJ1-1; a possible D gene is TRBD1 (5 bases). The V and J ends lost 5 bases and 3 bases respectively, with 16 bases between them. The V gene's germline CDR1 is LNHDA and CDR2 SQIVND (reference sequence). The CDR3 is 15 amino acids.

The CDR3: CASKETSGYNEQFF. The CDR3 region has the DNA TGTGCCAGCAAGGAGACTAGCGGATACAATGAGCAGTTCTTC. The chain combines TRBV6-5 with TRBJ2-1; 9 bases align to TRBD2. The CDR3 length is 14 residues. V shed 7 bases, J shed 4 bases, and the junction held 5 bases outside the gene matches. Looked up from germline, CDR1 is MNHEY and CDR2 is SVGAGI.

This clone occurred a few times. The same CDR3 also results from other DNA sequences found in this sample. The chain uses TRBV7-9 and TRBJ2-2, with unresolved D. The CDR3 totals 12 residues. The V gene's germline CDR1 is SEHNR and CDR2 FQNEAQ (reference sequence). V gave up 4 bases and J gave up 2 bases, with 2 bases separating them. For the CDR3, the DNA is TGTGCCAGCAGCTCAAACACCGGGGAGCTGTTTTTT. This sequence encodes CASSSNTGELFF.

This clone was seen a single time. V usage is TRBV18 and J usage is TRBJ1-2; no clear D. This CDR3 is built from 15 residues. The germline V gene encodes CDR1 KGHSH and CDR2 LQKENI. The V and J ends lost 3 bases and 0 bases respectively, with 11 bases between them. As DNA, the CDR3 is TGTGCCAGCTCACCTATGGCGGGCCCTAACTATGGCTACACCTTC. Translated: CASSPMAGPNYGYTF.

The rearrangement uses TRBV19 and TRBJ1-4, with 9 positions matching TRBD1. The ends lost 7 bases at V and 7 bases at J; junction bases unmatched: 4. Germline-derived CDR1 and CDR2 are LNHDA and SQIVND (reference sequence). This CDR3 comprises 13 residues. Here the CDR3 DNA reads TGTGCCAGTACGGACAGGGGCACTGAAAAACTGTTTTTT. Its protein is CASTDRGTEKLFF.

To note about this clone: Compared with germline, one end of the junction differs, possibly owing to a read error. The rearrangement joins TRBV10-1 to TRBJ1-2; 7 bases align to TRBD1. This CDR3 is 16 amino acids long. Germline V gives CDR1 WNHNN, CDR2 SYGVQD (reference sequence). CDR3 nucleotide sequence: TGCGCCAGCACTGAGGTCCCCCAGGGGGCTAACTATGGCTACACCTTC. Encoded protein: CASTEVPQGANYGYTF.

The V gene is TRBV4-3, the J gene TRBJ2-7; possibly TRBD2 for D (6 bases). Germline loops: CDR1 LGHNA, CDR2 YSLEER. V lost 0 bases to trimming and J lost 6 bases, with 18 bases between them. The CDR3 is 16 residues long. For the CDR3, the DNA is TGCGCCAGCAGCCAAGATGGGGGGACTCTCGCTGGCGAGCAGTACTTC. Its translation: CASSQDGGTLAGEQYF.

Only one count was recorded for this clone. The chain is built from TRBV6-6 and TRBJ1-5, with D tentatively TRBD1 (6 bases). With 0 bases removed from V and 6 bases from J, the gap between germline ends came to 9 bases. The CDR3 sequence is 14 residues long. The germline gives CDR1 MNHNY, CDR2 SVGAGI (reference sequence). The CDR3, as DNA: TGTGCCAGCAGTTACTCGCAGGGGATTCAGCCCCAGCATTTT. Translated, it gives CASSYSQGIQPQHF.

This chain links TRBV11-3 with TRBJ2-1; 9 bases agree with TRBD1. The ends lost 1 base at V and 2 bases at J; junction bases unmatched: 6. This CDR3 comprises 17 residues. Germline loops: CDR1 SGHNT, CDR2 YENEEA. DNA for the CDR3: TGTGCCAGCAGCTTAGGGGGCGGGACAGGGCCCTACAATGAGCAGTTCTTC. Its protein product is CASSLGGGTGPYNEQFF.

The chain joins TRBV7-2 to TRBJ1-4; D might be TRBD1 (6 bases). The CDR3 is 14 amino acids. Looked up from germline, CDR1 is SGHTA and CDR2 is FQGNSA. The germline V and J ends were trimmed by 5 bases and 4 bases, with 11 bases remaining between them. CDR3 residues: CASSTRGNNEKLFF. In DNA form, the CDR3 reads TGTGCCAGCAGCACCAGGGGAAATAATGAAAAACTGTTTTTT.

The chain joins TRBV6-4 to TRBJ1-1, with TRBD1 identical over 7 bases. CDR1 and CDR2 (germline): MRHNA, SNTAGT. J lost 5 bases, V lost 6 bases, and 9 bases had no gene match. CDR3 size: 14 residues. CDR3 bases: TGTGCCAGCAGACCCGACAGGGAAAATACTGAAGCTTTCTTT. Amino acids: CASRPDRENTEAFF.

This clone was seen only once. V and J are TRBV5-1 and TRBJ1-2, with a possible D match to TRBD1 (6 bases). V dropped 6 bases and J dropped 8 bases, with 20 bases sitting between them. CDR1 and CDR2 from the germline V gene are SGHRS and YFSETQ. This CDR3 contains 14 residues. The CDR3 loop is CASTLHTGGDGYTF. CDR3 DNA sequence: TGCGCCAGCACCCTGCACACGGGGGGCGACGGCTACACCTTC.

The V call is TRBV5-1, the J call TRBJ2-6; 15 bases agree with TRBD2. The V and J ends lost 4 bases and 3 bases, in that order; junction bases with no gene match: 8. This CDR3 has 19 residues. Germline V CDR1 and CDR2: SGHRS, YFSETQ. The DNA for the CDR3 is TGCGCCAGCAGCCTCGGACTAGCGGGAGGGCCTGGTGGGGCCAACGTCCTGACTTTC. It encodes CASSLGLAGGPGGANVLTF.

This clone has only a few counts. This sequence joins TRBV11-2 and TRBJ1-6; no reliable D call. The V gene's germline CDR1 is SGHAT and CDR2 FQNNGV. V shed 7 bases and J shed 0 bases, with 13 bases lying between them. The CDR3 is 16 residues long. The CDR3 is CASTLGGSSYNSPLHF. DNA of the CDR3: TGTGCCAGCACCCTGGGAGGGAGCTCCTATAATTCACCCCTCCACTTT.

The rearrangement uses TRBV6-6 and TRBJ1-4, with 9 positions matching TRBD1. The germline gives CDR1 MNHNY, CDR2 SVGAGI (reference sequence). V was clipped by 5 bases and J by 8 bases; unmatched bases: 18. CDR3 size: 18 residues. CDR3 loop: CASSPPPRQGVLEEKLFF. As DNA, the CDR3 is TGTGCCAGCAGTCCCCCCCCACGACAGGGGGTCCTAGAAGAAAAACTGTTTTTT.

The chain's CDR3 is CASSELRWDNSYEQYF. CDR3 in DNA: TGTGCCAGCAGTGAACTTAGGTGGGACAACTCCTACGAGCAGTACTTC. This sequence joins TRBV6-1 and TRBJ2-7; perhaps TRBD1 as D (6 bases). V dropped 2 bases and J dropped 0 bases, with 14 bases sitting between them. Germline values: CDR1 MNHNS, CDR2 SASEGT. The CDR3 is made up of 16 amino acids.

The chain has TRBV5-1 and TRBJ2-6; 7 bases align to TRBD1. Germline V gives CDR1 SGHRS, CDR2 YFSETQ. The length of the CDR3 is 15 residues. V lost 2 bases, J lost 4 bases, and 3 bases stayed unmatched. The CDR3 sequence: CASSLQGSGANVLTF. In DNA, the CDR3 is TGCGCCAGCAGCTTACAGGGGTCCGGGGCCAACGTCCTGACTTTC.

The rearrangement joins TRBV27 to TRBJ2-4, with 9 bases lining up with TRBD2. V trimming: 8 bases; J trimming: 1 base; junction bases outside the gene matches: 9. CDR1 is MNHEY and CDR2 is SMNVEV in the germline V gene (reference sequence). The CDR3 contains 16 residues. CDR3 residues: CASGRVGLAAKNIQYF. For the CDR3, the DNA is TGTGCCAGCGGCCGGGTCGGACTAGCGGCCAAAAACATTCAGTACTTC.

The rearrangement links TRBV5-5 to TRBJ2-7; no reliable D call. V was trimmed by 0 bases and J by 7 bases, leaving 8 bases between them. CDR3 length: 12 amino acids. Germline V gene sequence: CDR1 SGHKS, CDR2 YYEKEE (reference sequence). The CDR3 DNA follows: TGTGCCAGCAGCTTGGCCCCGTTTGAGCAGTACTTC. As protein: CASSLAPFEQYF.

The gene calls are TRBV7-8 and TRBJ1-1, with 10 bases matching TRBD1. Germline CDR1 and CDR2: SGHVS and FQNEAQ. This CDR3 spans 17 amino acids. Trimming at V came to 4 bases and at J to 0 bases, leaving 8 bases not matched to a gene. In DNA, the CDR3 is TGTGCCAGCAGCTGGGACAGGGGCGATTTCATGAACACTGAAGCTTTCTTT. Translation gives CASSWDRGDFMNTEAFF.